At least ten counts were recorded for the clone carrying this TCR beta chain. As yet, its antigen is unknown. This record belongs to a study of T cell repertoires in cytomegalovirus infection. Study-wide background: Public TCR beta signature analysis indicated the presence of both CMV infection and matching HLA type.

Germline CDR1 SEHNR, CDR2 FQNEAQ (reference sequence). The CDR3 sequence is 15 residues long. The V segment lost 5 bases and the J segment 4 bases; nucleotides outside the gene matches: 7. Study-wide points: The response measured ex vivo was dominated by TCR beta clonotypes (HLA-C-restricted and CMV-specific).

TCRdb re-derived calls from the reads in MiXCR, one entry per CDR3 protein. The sample holds around 530,000 distinct CDR3 sequences; more than 25% are singletons and the top ten take about 13%. The receptor comes from a human donor in good health (CMV status not recorded). Some clones in this sample may be carry-over from other donors' samples. V is TRBV7-9 and J is TRBJ1-1; 10 bases match TRBD1. What was sequenced was PBMCs. CDR3 nucleotide sequence: TGTGCCAGCAGCCCCCGGGACAGGGGTTTCACTGAAGCTTTCTTT. Translated, it gives CASSPRDRGFTEAFF.